This TCR beta chain is drawn from a study of blood T cell repertoires in COVID-19. Study-wide background: T cells, B-cell-depleted T cells, or PBMCs supplied cDNA or gDNA.

This CDR3 spans 16 amino acids. V shed 6 bases, J shed 16 bases, and the junction held 20 bases outside the gene matches. Germline-derived CDR1 and CDR2 are SEHNR and FQNEAQ (reference sequence). Profiling relied on immunoSEQ multiplex PCR, and the TCRdb table lists in-frame clones only, not all of them. The sample records about 370,000 clones, approximately 88% being singletons. This sequence was found in a woman aged 25 to 45 with COVID-19, enrolled during active disease. The chain uses TRBV7-9 and TRBJ1-4, with 10 bases aligning to TRBD1. The source material was peripheral blood. The CDR3 nucleotides are TGTGCCAGCAGTCCTCCCGTGGGGACAGGGGACGGGAACCGGTTTTTT. Translated: CASSPPVGTGDGNRFF.